These T cell receptor beta chains were read from a single sample in a study of blood T cell repertoires in COVID-19. The repertoire was sequenced with immunoSEQ multiplex PCR; TCRdb's copy has only in-frame clones and lacks some. The sample contains approximately 150,000 clones, roughly four fifths of which appear only once. The material sequenced was peripheral blood. These receptors all come from a woman of 80 years or more with acute or convalescent COVID-19. Both conserved end residues are part of each CDR3. Each record gives: CDR3 length, J gene, D gene, V gene, clone size, CDR3 DNA, CDR3 protein. D genes are given only for firm matches. Expanded clones get a size class; other rows say once, few or many, or leave the size out.

11 | TRBJ1-1 | - | TRBV7-9 | - | TGTGCCAGCAGAAGAGCGGCTGAAGCTTTCTTT | CASRRAAEAFF
16 | TRBJ1-3 | TRBD1 | TRBV24-1 | - | TGTGCCACCAGTGATTGGAGACAGGGCTCTGGAAACACCATATATTTT | CATSDWRQGSGNTIYF
17 | TRBJ2-3 | - | TRBV5-1 | - | TGCGCCAGCAGCCCAGGGGGCGGGGGCCTTCGCACAGATACGCAGTATTTT | CASSPGGGGLRTDTQYF
13 | TRBJ1-5 | - | TRBV12-3/TRBV12-4 | - | TGTGCCAGCAGCCCAACCGCGGGTCAGCCCCAGCATTTT | CASSPTAGQPQHF
12 | TRBJ1-4 | - | TRBV29-1 | - | TGCAGCGTTACGAGCGCTAATGAAAAACTGTTTTTT | CSVTSANEKLFF
13 | TRBJ2-5 | - | TRBV14 | - | TGTGCCAGCAGCCAAGATCTAGCTGCGACCCAGTACTTC | CASSQDLAATQYF
14 | TRBJ1-2 | - | TRBV19 | once | TGTGCCAGTAGTATTGTCGGCAGGGTATTTGGCTACACCTTC | CASSIVGRVFGYTF
17 | TRBJ1-4 | TRBD1 | TRBV19 | - | TGTGCCAGTAGTATCAAGGGCAGGGGGCACGCTAATGAAAAACTGTTTTTT | CASSIKGRGHANEKLFF
14 | TRBJ2-1 | TRBD2 | TRBV9 | - | TGTGCCAGCAGCTTATCAGCGGGGGGTGGTGAGCAGTTCTTC | CASSLSAGGGEQFF
17 | TRBJ2-1 | TRBD1 | TRBV7-9 | - | TGTGCCAGCAGCTTAGGAGCCGGGACAGGGGGGAACAATGAGCAGTTCTTC | CASSLGAGTGGNNEQFF
14 | TRBJ1-4 | - | TRBV7-9 | - | TGTGCCAGCAGCTTAGGGCAGGGGAGTGAAAAACTGTTTTTT | CASSLGQGSEKLFF
12 | TRBJ1-6 | - | TRBV6-6 | - | TGTGCCAGCAGCCGGGGGGGCTCACCCCTCCACTTT | CASSRGGSPLHF
13 | TRBJ2-7 | - | TRBV15 | once | TGTGCCACCAGCAGAGATCAGCGGGCTCGGCGGTACTTC | CATSRDQRARRYF
17 | TRBJ2-1 | TRBD2 | TRBV28 | - | TGTGCCAGCAGTACCTCCGGACTAGCGGGTAACTACAATGAGCAGTTCTTC | CASSTSGLAGNYNEQFF
14 | TRBJ1-4 | TRBD1 | TRBV7-9 | few | TGTGCCAGCAGCCGCCAGGGGGCAAGCGAAAAACTGTTTTTT | CASSRQGASEKLFF
19 | TRBJ1-3 | - | TRBV7-3 | - | TGTGCCAGCAGCTTACATCCAGCAAACTCTCCTAGTTCTGGAAACACCATATATTTT | CASSLHPANSPSSGNTIYF
14 | TRBJ1-2 | - | TRBV27 | - | TGTGCCAGTTTAGGTCAGGGGACTAACTATGGCTACACCTTC | CASLGQGTNYGYTF
15 | TRBJ1-6 | TRBD1 | TRBV28 | - | TGTGCCAGCAGACCCTGGACAGGAGATAATTCACCCCTCCACTTT | CASRPWTGDNSPLHF
14 | TRBJ2-1 | TRBD2 | TRBV5-4 | - | TGTGCCAGCAGCTTCGGGGGGAGGATCAATGAGCAGTTCTTC | CASSFGGRINEQFF
15 | TRBJ1-1 | TRBD1 | TRBV14 | few | TGTGCCAGCAGCCCAATTTCAGGGGGTGACACTGAAGCTTTCTTT | CASSPISGGDTEAFF
14 | TRBJ2-3 | - | TRBV5-1 | - | TGCGCCAGCAGCTTACGGACTACCACAGATACGCAGTATTTT | CASSLRTTTDTQYF
15 | TRBJ1-6 | - | TRBV2 | - | TGTGCCAGCAGTGGCGGCAGCTCCTATAATTCACCCCTCCACTTT | CASSGGSSYNSPLHF
15 | TRBJ1-4 | - | TRBV5-1 | - | TGCGCCAGCAGCTTGGTACTGGGGCAGGGTGAAAAACTGTTTTTT | CASSLVLGQGEKLFF
19 | TRBJ2-5 | TRBD1 | TRBV7-6 | - | TGTGCCAGCAGCAGGACGGTGGGAAGCGGGACAGGGCGCCAAGAGACCCAGTACTTC | CASSRTVGSGTGRQETQYF
17 | TRBJ1-1 | TRBD1 | TRBV27 | few | TGTGCCAGCAGTCGGCCGGGACAGGGCTTCATGAACACTGAAGCTTTCTTT | CASSRPGQGFMNTEAFF
16 | TRBJ2-3 | - | TRBV7-3 | - | TGTGCCAGCAGCTTAGTAGTGGGGACTAGCACAGATACGCAGTATTTT | CASSLVVGTSTDTQYF
14 | TRBJ2-1 | - | TRBV6-6 | - | TGTGCCAGCAGAGACCGGACACGACACAATGAGCAGTTCTTC | CASRDRTRHNEQFF
13 | TRBJ2-5 | - | TRBV2 | - | TGTGCCAGCAGTGCCGACCAGAGGGAGACCCAGTACTTC | CASSADQRETQYF
14 | TRBJ2-7 | - | TRBV11-3 | few | TGTGCCAGCAGCTTAGACCCCAGCCGGGAGGAGCAGTACTTC | CASSLDPSREEQYF
15 | TRBJ1-5 | - | TRBV4-2 | few | TGTGCCAGCAGCCAAGATTCGGGGTCCAATCAGCCCCAGCATTTT | CASSQDSGSNQPQHF
16 | TRBJ1-1 | - | TRBV24-1 | - | TGTGCCACCAGTGAGCAACAGGTAATCAGAGACACTGAAGCTTTCTTT | CATSEQQVIRDTEAFF
16 | TRBJ2-1 | TRBD2 | TRBV19 | - | TGTGCCAGTAGTTTATTGGCTAGCGGGGGACACAATGAGCAGTTCTTC | CASSLLASGGHNEQFF
15 | TRBJ1-2 | TRBD1 | TRBV7-9 | - | TGTGCCAGCAGCCTACCATTAAGGGACAGATATGGCTACACCTTC | CASSLPLRDRYGYTF
16 | TRBJ1-3 | TRBD1 | TRBV28 | - | TGTGCCAGCAGTTTAGAATGGACAGGGGCTGGAAACACCATATATTTT | CASSLEWTGAGNTIYF
15 | TRBJ2-1 | - | TRBV7-9 | - | TGTGCCAGCAGCTTAGGGCGGGCCTCCTACAATGAGCAGTTCTTC | CASSLGRASYNEQFF
15 | TRBJ2-2 | - | TRBV5-1 | - | TGCGCCAGCAGCTCCTTATTATCGAACACCGGGGAGCTGTTTTTT | CASSSLLSNTGELFF
14 | TRBJ2-7 | - | TRBV19 | - | TGTGCCAGTAGTATAGGCGGATTTTCCTACGAGCAGTACTTC | CASSIGGFSYEQYF
14 | TRBJ2-2 | TRBD1 | TRBV5-1 | once | TGCGCCAGCAGCGCGACAGGGGATACCGGGGAGCTGTTTTTT | CASSATGDTGELFF
11 | TRBJ2-7 | - | TRBV3-1/TRBV3-2 | - | TGTGCCAGCAGCCAAGCGAGGGAGCAGTACTTC | CASSQAREQYF
19 | TRBJ2-1 | TRBD2 | TRBV27 | - | TGTGCCAGCAGTCCCACCTTCCGGGGTAGCGGGAGGGGTATAATCCGGGAGTTCTTC | CASSPTFRGSGRGIIREFF
14 | TRBJ1-2 | - | TRBV6-6 | - | TGTGCCAGCTGCGGGACGGCGGGGGCCTATGGCTACACCTTC | CASCGTAGAYGYTF
12 | TRBJ2-7 | TRBD1 | TRBV18 | - | TGTGCCAGCTCACCATTAGGGGGCCAAGGGTACTTC | CASSPLGGQGYF
16 | TRBJ1-5 | - | TRBV6-6 | - | TGTGCCAGCAGTTACTCGAGAGGGGGTGGCAATCAGCCCCAGCATTTT | CASSYSRGGGNQPQHF
17 | TRBJ2-2 | TRBD2 | TRBV7-9 | - | TGTGCCAGCAGCTCCCCGACTAGCGGTACGAACACCGGGGAGCTGTTTTTT | CASSSPTSGTNTGELFF
15 | TRBJ1-4 | - | TRBV11-2 | - | TGTGCCAGCAGAAAACAGCCGACCCCTAATGAAAAACTGTTTTTT | CASRKQPTPNEKLFF
19 | TRBJ2-7 | - | TRBV19 | - | TGTGCCAGTAGTAGGGCAAGTAGGACAGTGCTCCATGGGGACTACGAGCAGTACTTC | CASSRASRTVLHGDYEQYF
14 | TRBJ2-5 | - | TRBV7-8 | - | TGTGCCAGCAGCTTATTACTAGCTTCAGAGACCCAGTACTTC | CASSLLLASETQYF
11 | TRBJ2-5 | - | TRBV6-5 | - | TGTGCCAGCAGTTATCTAGAGACCCAGTACTTC | CASSYLETQYF
15 | TRBJ2-6 | - | TRBV27 | - | TGTGCCAGCAGTTTAGAGGGGGCTGGGGCCAACGTCCTGACTTTC | CASSLEGAGANVLTF
18 | TRBJ1-2 | TRBD1 | TRBV5-1 | - | TGCGCCAGCAGCTTGGACCATTCTTGGACAGGCAAAGCCTATGGCTACACCTTC | CASSLDHSWTGKAYGYTF
13 | TRBJ1-1 | - | TRBV18 | - | TGTGCCAGCTCTGGGCAGCTAAACACTGAAGCTTTCTTT | CASSGQLNTEAFF